This T cell receptor beta chain comes out of a study of blood T cell repertoires in COVID-19. Sequenced by immunoSEQ multiplex PCR; TCRdb stores in-frame clones only, minus some. The table has 200,000 to 300,000 clones, 75% to 90% seen once. Trimming took 0 bases from V and 4 from J, leaving 6 bases between them. Germline assignment: CDR1 MDHEN and CDR2 SYDVKM. This CDR3 spans 13 amino acids. The sequenced material came from PBMCs or T cells enriched from blood (not recorded which). The rearrangement uses TRBV28 and TRBJ2-5; TRBD2 is a possible D gene (6 bases). The sequence was collected from a man aged 45-65 years who had been exposed to COVID-19. CDR3 sequence reads: CASSLWGGETQYF. The CDR3 coding sequence is TGTGCCAGCAGTTTATGGGGGGGAGAGACCCAGTACTTC.